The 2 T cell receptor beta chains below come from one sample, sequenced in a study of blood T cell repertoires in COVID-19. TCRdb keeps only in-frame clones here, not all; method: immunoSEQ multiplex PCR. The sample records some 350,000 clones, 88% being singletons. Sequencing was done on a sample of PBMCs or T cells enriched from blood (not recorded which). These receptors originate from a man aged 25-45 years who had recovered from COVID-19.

CDR3 bases: TGTGCCAGCAGTCCCACAGGGGAAAGGTTTTCGGTTAGTCCTATCTACGAGCAGTACTTC. This codes for CASSPTGERFSVSPIYEQYF. The genes are TRBV27 and TRBJ2-7; TRBD1 matches at 7 bases. This CDR3 is 20 amino acids long. CDR1 and CDR2 (germline): MNHEY, SMNVEV (reference sequence). The J segment lost 3 bases and the V segment lost 5 bases, leaving 25 bases of the junction unmatched.

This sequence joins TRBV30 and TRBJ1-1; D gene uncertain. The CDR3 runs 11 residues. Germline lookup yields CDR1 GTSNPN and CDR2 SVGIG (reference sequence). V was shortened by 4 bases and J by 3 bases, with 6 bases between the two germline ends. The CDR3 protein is CAWTVYTEAFF. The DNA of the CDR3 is TGTGCCTGGACCGTCTACACTGAAGCTTTCTTT.